Included here is one TCR beta chain sequence, with context. This specimen belongs to a study of blood T cell repertoires in COVID-19. About the research overall: Acute and convalescent COVID-19 samples came from the United States, Italy and Spain.

Source study methods: From reference gene primer amplification, estimates of nucleated cell counts were derived. The protocol was immunoSEQ multiplex PCR, while the TCRdb copy is restricted to in-frame clones and leaves out a portion. That table supplies the V and J calls and clone size; D and trimming were determined from the DNA. In the table there are 310,000 or so clones, roughly 90% of which are singletons. Losses at the gene ends were 5 bases for V and 7 bases for J; bases not matched to a gene: 4. Germline CDR1 MNHNY, CDR2 SVGAGI (reference sequence). This CDR3 spans 14 amino acids. What was sequenced was peripheral blood. The sequence was collected from a young man who had recovered from COVID-19. This chain connects TRBV6-6 to TRBJ2-1; 11 nucleotides line up with TRBD2. The CDR3 region is CASSLLAGVNEQFF. As DNA, the CDR3 is TGTGCCAGCAGTCTACTAGCGGGGGTTAATGAGCAGTTCTTC.